This T cell receptor (delta chain) was obtained from a study of Vδ1+ human thymocytes. RNA was extracted from the cells and then reverse transcribed. Multiplex PCR used pooled V-gene forward primers and a constant-region reverse primer to amplify CDR3s. TCRdb fed the multiplex PCR reads to CATT. The sample lists around 76,000 delta-chain clones, around 32% occurring once. Of note for this clone: No antigen is known for it. Other nucleotide sequences in the sample specify the same CDR3.

Study-level results: TRG sequences recurred across donors, whereas TRD sequences stayed essentially private. Despite high sort purity, roughly 20% of thymic T cell receptor delta sequences were Vdelta2. Thymic TRG and TRD repertoires appeared highly polyclonal, with Gaussian CDR3 length distributions.

V shed 1 base, J shed 7 bases, and the junction held 17 bases outside the gene matches. Germline CDR1 and CDR2: TSWWSYY and QGS. The CDR3 runs 19 residues. What was sequenced was Vdelta1+ gamma-delta thymocytes from the thymus. Subset described: FACS-sorted CD3+ TCRalphabeta- TCRVdelta1+ TCRVdelta2- thymocytes. This chain uses TRDV1 with TRDJ1; 11 positions agree with TRDD3. The source of this sequence is a boy less than two years old who had congenital heart surgery. The CDR3 nucleotides read TGTGCTCTTGGGGAACCTTCGTACCCCGACCGTGGGGGATACGCTAAACTCATCTTT. Protein: CALGEPSYPDRGGYAKLIF.